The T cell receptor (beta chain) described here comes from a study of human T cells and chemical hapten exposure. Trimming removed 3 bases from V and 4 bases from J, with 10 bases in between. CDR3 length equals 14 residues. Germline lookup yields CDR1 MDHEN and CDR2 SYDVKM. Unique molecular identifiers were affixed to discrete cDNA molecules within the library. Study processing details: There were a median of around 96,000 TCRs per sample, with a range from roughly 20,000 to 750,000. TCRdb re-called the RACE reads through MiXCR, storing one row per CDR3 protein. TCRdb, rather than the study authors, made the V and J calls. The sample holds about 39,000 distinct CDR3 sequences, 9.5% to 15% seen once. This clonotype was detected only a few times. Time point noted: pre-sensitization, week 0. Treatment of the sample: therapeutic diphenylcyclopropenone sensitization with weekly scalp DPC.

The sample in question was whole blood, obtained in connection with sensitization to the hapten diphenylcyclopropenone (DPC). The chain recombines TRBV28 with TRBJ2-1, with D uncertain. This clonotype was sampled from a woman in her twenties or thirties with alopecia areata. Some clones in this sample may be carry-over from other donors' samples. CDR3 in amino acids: CASSLSGLYNEQFF. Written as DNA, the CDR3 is TGTGCCAGCAGTTTGTCCGGCTTATACAATGAGCAGTTCTTC.